This T cell receptor (beta chain) was observed in a study of CD8 T cells in Susac syndrome. Trimming took 5 bases from V and 5 from J; bases not matched to a gene: 10. Germline CDR1 reads PRHDT; CDR2 reads FYEKMQ (reference sequence). This CDR3 contains 15 residues. The authors reverse transcribed 0.5 to 1 ug RNA with random hexamers. It was immunoSEQ multiplex PCR that amplified TCR beta CDR3 across 54 Vbeta and 13 Jbeta. TCRdb independently ran MiXCR on the immunoSEQ multiplex PCR reads; one entry per CDR3 protein. The repertoire has fewer than 85,000 distinct CDR3 sequences, 95% of them found once; the top ten carry more than 0.45%.

The chain links TRBV13 to TRBJ2-7; 9 bases are shared with TRBD1. This clonotype was sampled from a human donor with Susac syndrome. The sequenced material came from CD8+ T cells from PBMCs. In DNA, the CDR3 is TGTGCCAGCAGCCCGGGGGAGGGACAGGGCCACGAGCAGTACTTC. Residues: CASSPGEGQGHEQYF.